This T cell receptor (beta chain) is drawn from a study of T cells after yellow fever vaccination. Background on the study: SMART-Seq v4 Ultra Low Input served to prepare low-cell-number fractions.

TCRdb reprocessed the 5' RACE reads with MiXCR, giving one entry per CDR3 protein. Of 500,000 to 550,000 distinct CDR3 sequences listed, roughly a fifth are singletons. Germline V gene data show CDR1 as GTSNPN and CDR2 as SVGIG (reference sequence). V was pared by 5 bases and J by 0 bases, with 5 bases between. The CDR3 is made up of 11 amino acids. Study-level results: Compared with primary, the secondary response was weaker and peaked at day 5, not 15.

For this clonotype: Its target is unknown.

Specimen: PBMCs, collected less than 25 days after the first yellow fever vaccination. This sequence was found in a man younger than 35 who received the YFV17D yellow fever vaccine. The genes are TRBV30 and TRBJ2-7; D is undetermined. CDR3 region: CAWRSSYEQYF. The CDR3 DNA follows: TGTGCCTGGCGCAGCTCCTACGAGCAGTACTTC.